This TCR beta chain was obtained from a study of cytomegalovirus exposure and HLA in healthy donors. Study-wide results and caveats: What a later analysis showed was that several of the most significant clusters appeared linked to common viral pathogens. Serostatus for CMV was the only available immune exposure information. An ancestry cluster, one associated with Asian ancestry, reportedly showed fewer N-insertions than the 666-donor mean in a later analysis. Association with HLA alleles at 0.05 false discovery rate was found for 16,951 TCR beta sequences in a later analysis.

The CDR3 contains 16 residues. In germline, CDR1 is MNHEY, CDR2 SMNVEV (reference sequence). V was pared by 7 bases and J by 0 bases, with 9 bases of the junction left unmatched. This clone was detected once. What it binds is not known. The primer mix had 60 Vbeta and 13 Jbeta primers. Sequencing was performed with immunoSEQ multiplex PCR; in TCRdb, only in-frame clones are kept and a portion is missing. The sample shows 100,000 to 150,000 clones, approximately 87% of them seen only once. The clonotype comes from a man aged 18 to 29 in good health and CMV-seropositive. The chain links TRBV27 to TRBJ2-1; 7 bases fit TRBD2. Sequencing was performed on PBMCs. The CDR3 loop is CASKLGGGGSYNEQFF. The CDR3 DNA follows: TGTGCCAGCAAATTGGGTGGGGGGGGCTCCTACAATGAGCAGTTCTTC.